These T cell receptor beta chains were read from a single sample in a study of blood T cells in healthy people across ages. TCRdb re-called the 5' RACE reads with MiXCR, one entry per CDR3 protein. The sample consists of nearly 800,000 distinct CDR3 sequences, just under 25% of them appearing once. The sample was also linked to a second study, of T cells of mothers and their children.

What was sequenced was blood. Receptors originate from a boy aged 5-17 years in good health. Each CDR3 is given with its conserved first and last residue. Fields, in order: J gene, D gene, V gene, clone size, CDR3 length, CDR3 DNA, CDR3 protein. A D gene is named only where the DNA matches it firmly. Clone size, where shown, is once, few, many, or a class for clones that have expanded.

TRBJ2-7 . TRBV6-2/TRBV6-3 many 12 TGCGCCAGCAGCGGGACATCCTACGAGCAGTACTTC CASSGTSYEQYF
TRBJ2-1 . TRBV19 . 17 TGTGCCAGTAGCCGCGACGACGGGGGGCTGGTTGGCCATGAGCAGTTCTTC CASSRDDGGLVGHEQFF
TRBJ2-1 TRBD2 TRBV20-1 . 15 TGCAGTGCTAGAGATTTAGCGGGAGCTCCAAATGAGCAGTTCTTC CSARDLAGAPNEQFF
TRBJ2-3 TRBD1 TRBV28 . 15 TGTGCCAGCAGTTCACAGGGGGCCACCACAGATACGCAGTATTTT CASSSQGATTDTQYF
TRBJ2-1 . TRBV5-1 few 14 TGCGCCAGCAGCTTGGACCAACGGTACAATGAGCAGTTCTTC CASSLDQRYNEQFF
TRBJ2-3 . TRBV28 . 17 TGTGCCAGCAGTTTCGGACACTTAGCGGCTAGCACAGATACGCAGTATTTT CASSFGHLAASTDTQYF
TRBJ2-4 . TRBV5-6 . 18 TGTGCCAGCAGCGTGGAGACTGGTACGGCGTTAGCCAAAAACATTCAGTACTTC CASSVETGTALAKNIQYF
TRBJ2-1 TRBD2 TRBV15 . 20 TGTGCCACCAGCAGAGATCCGACTAGCGGGGCGGCGAGCTCCTACAATGAGCAGTTCTTC CATSRDPTSGAASSYNEQFF
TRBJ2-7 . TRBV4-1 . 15 TGCGCCAGCAGCCAAGCTTTCGGCGGCGCCTACGAGCAGTACTTC CASSQAFGGAYEQYF
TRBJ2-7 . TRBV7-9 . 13 TGTGCCAGCAGCTCGGCAAGCTCCTACGAGCAGTACTTC CASSSASSYEQYF
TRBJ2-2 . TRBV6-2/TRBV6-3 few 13 TGTGCCAGCAGTTACGTGAACACCGGGGAGCTGTTTTTT CASSYVNTGELFF
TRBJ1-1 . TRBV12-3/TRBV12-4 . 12 TGTGCCAGCAGTACTACAGGGACTGAAGCTTTCTTT CASSTTGTEAFF
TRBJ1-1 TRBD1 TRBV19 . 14 TGTGCCAGTAGTACCGGACAGGGGTACACTGAAGCTTTCTTT CASSTGQGYTEAFF
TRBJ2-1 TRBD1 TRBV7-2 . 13 TGTGCCAGTAGCCCCCAAAGACAGGGGGAGCAGTTCTTC CASSPQRQGEQFF
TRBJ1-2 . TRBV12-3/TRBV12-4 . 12 TGTGCCAGCAGTTTCGAATACAGTGGCTACACCTTC CASSFEYSGYTF
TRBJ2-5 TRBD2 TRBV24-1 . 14 TGTGCCACCAGTTCCCTGGGAGGGAAAGAGACCCAGTACTTC CATSSLGGKETQYF
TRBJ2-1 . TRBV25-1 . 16 TGTGCCAGCAGTGAAGTAGGGCAGGTCAAATCCAATGAGCAGTTCTTC CASSEVGQVKSNEQFF
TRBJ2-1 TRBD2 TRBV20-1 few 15 TGCAGTGCTAGAGCCCCCGTCTTAGCGGGCAATGAGCAGTTCTTC CSARAPVLAGNEQFF
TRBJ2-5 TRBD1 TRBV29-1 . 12 TGCAGCGTTGATGAGGGGGCGGAGACCCAGTACTTC CSVDEGAETQYF
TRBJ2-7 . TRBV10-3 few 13 TGTGCCAGTAAGGAGGGTCTGAACTACGAGCAGTACTTC CASKEGLNYEQYF
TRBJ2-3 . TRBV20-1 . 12 TGCAGTGCTAGACCTTTGACAGATACGCAGTATTTT CSARPLTDTQYF
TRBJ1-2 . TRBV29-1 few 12 TGCAGCGTTGAAGTTTTGGGATATGGCTACACCTTC CSVEVLGYGYTF
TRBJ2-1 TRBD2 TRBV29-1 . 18 TGCAGCCAGAGTCCGACTAGCGGGGGCCAGAGCTCCTACAATGAGCAGTTCTTC CSQSPTSGGQSSYNEQFF
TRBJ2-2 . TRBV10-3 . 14 TGTGCCATCAGCCCCGACACAAACACCGGGGAGCTGTTTTTT CAISPDTNTGELFF
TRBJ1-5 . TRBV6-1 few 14 TGTGCCAGCAGTGGGCTCTATAGCAATCAGCCCCAGCATTTT CASSGLYSNQPQHF